Shown below are 11 T cell receptor beta chains from a single sample sequenced in a study of cytomegalovirus exposure and HLA in healthy donors. The PCR had 60 Vbeta and 13 Jbeta primers. Clones were read by immunoSEQ multiplex PCR, and TCRdb kept only the in-frame ones, dropping some. The top ten clones hold 1% to 1.5% of a sample with 100,000 to 150,000 clones, 83% of them seen once. The sequenced sample was PBMCs. These receptor sequences come from a girl aged 2-10 years in good health and CMV-seronegative.

V is TRBV9 and J is TRBJ2-5, with D tentatively TRBD2 (6 bases). V shed 0 bases and J shed 2 bases, with 14 bases lying between them. This CDR3 is 16 amino acids long. Germline V gives CDR1 SGDLS, CDR2 YYNGEE. The CDR3 is CASSVDSRGFQETQYF. In DNA form, the CDR3 reads TGTGCCAGCAGCGTAGACTCCCGGGGGTTTCAAGAGACCCAGTACTTC.

The chain employs TRBV28 and TRBJ1-1, with 8 bases fitting TRBD1. In germline, CDR1 is MDHEN, CDR2 SYDVKM. This CDR3 region has 15 residues. J lost 1 base, V lost 6 bases, and 7 bases had no gene match. CDR3 region: CASSPGGTGNTEAFF. CDR3 DNA: TGTGCCAGCAGCCCGGGCGGGACAGGGAACACTGAAGCTTTCTTT.

The V call is TRBV2, the J call TRBJ2-5; a possible D gene is TRBD1 (5 bases). The V gene's germline CDR1 is SNHLY and CDR2 FYNNEI. The CDR3 has 13 amino acids. Trimming stripped 8 bases from V and 4 bases from J, with 14 bases between. The CDR3 is CASQGLVVETQYF. In DNA, the CDR3 is TGTGCCAGCCAGGGCCTAGTTGTAGAGACCCAGTACTTC.

The chain employs TRBV11-2 and TRBJ1-2; 7 nucleotides align to TRBD1. V lost 5 bases and J lost 4; bases outside the gene matches: 4. Germline loops: CDR1 SGHAT, CDR2 FQNNGV. There are 13 residues in the CDR3. CDR3 in DNA: TGTGCCAGCAGCACAGGGGATTTCTATGGCTACACCTTC. This gives the protein CASSTGDFYGYTF. The whole variable domain, remainder taken from reference TRBV11-2 and TRBJ1-2, is EAGVAQSPRYKIIEKRQSVAFWCNPISGHATLYWYQQILGQGPKLLIQFQNNGVVDDSQLPKDRFSAERLKGVDSTLKIQPAKLEDSAVYLCASSTGDFYGYTFGSGTRLTVV.

The V gene is TRBV28, the J gene TRBJ1-1, with 9 bases that match TRBD1. The trim removed 3 bases at V and 0 bases at J, leaving 5 bases unmatched. The CDR3 runs 16 residues. CDR1 is MDHEN and CDR2 is SYDVKM in the germline V gene. DNA of the CDR3: TGTGCCAGCAGTTTTTTTGGGACAGGGCTGAACACTGAAGCTTTCTTT. It codes for CASSFFGTGLNTEAFF.

The CDR3 sequence is CASGLASFRGHRYTF. CDR3 nucleotides: TGTGCTAGTGGTTTGGCCTCCTTCCGGGGACATCGCTACACCTTC. The chain couples TRBV12-5 to TRBJ1-2; a weak D match, TRBD1 (6 bases). The germline V and J ends were trimmed by 1 base and 9 bases, with 18 bases remaining between them. From germline, CDR1 is LGHNT and CDR2 FRNRAP. The CDR3 spans 15 residues. Together with reference TRBV12-5 and TRBJ1-2, the CDR3 gives the full variable domain: DARVTQTPRHKVTEMGQEVTMRCQPILGHNTVFWYRQTMMQGLELLAYFRNRAPLDDSGMPKDRFSAEMPDATLATLKIQPSEPRDSAVYFCASGLASFRGHRYTFGSGTRLTVV.

This rearrangement joins TRBV5-1 to TRBJ2-2; 12 bases map to TRBD2. V shed 4 bases and J 2 bases; nucleotides not matched to a gene: 6. CDR3 size: 17 residues. The germline V gene encodes CDR1 SGHRS and CDR2 YFSETQ. CDR3 protein: CASSPTGLAGNTGELFF. CDR3 DNA: TGCGCCAGCAGCCCCACTGGACTAGCGGGAAACACCGGGGAGCTGTTTTTT. The full variable domain, its missing parts supplied by reference TRBV5-1 and TRBJ2-2, is KAGVTQTPRYLIKTRGQQVTLSCSPISGHRSVSWYQQTPGQGLQFLFEYFSETQRNKGNFPGRFSGRQFSNSRSEMNVSTLELGDSALYLCASSPTGLAGNTGELFFGEGSRLTVL.

The chain couples TRBV6-1 to TRBJ2-1; TRBD2 agrees at 14 bases. From germline, CDR1 is MNHNS and CDR2 SASEGT. Trimming cost V 6 bases and J 8 bases; bases outside gene matches: 3. The CDR3 extends over 14 amino acids. The CDR3 region is CASSRLAGGHEQFF. CDR3 nucleotides: TGTGCCAGCAGCAGACTAGCGGGAGGGCATGAGCAGTTCTTC.

V gene TRBV6-1 combines with J gene TRBJ2-3; 7 positions match TRBD2. Germline-derived CDR1 and CDR2 are MNHNS and SASEGT. Trimming removed 1 base from V and 6 bases from J; junction bases left unmatched: 22. The CDR3 covers 20 residues. CDR3 sequence: CASSEGVDWRGGGVRDTQYF. The CDR3 DNA sequence: TGTGCCAGCAGTGAAGGGGTAGACTGGCGTGGTGGGGGGGTGCGGGATACGCAGTATTTT.

The chain links TRBV20-1 to TRBJ1-2; TRBD1 is a possible D gene (6 bases). The CDR3 extends over 11 amino acids. Trimming removed 8 bases at V and 4 bases at J, with 11 bases between. Germline V gives CDR1 DFQATT, CDR2 SNEGSKA (reference sequence). The CDR3 is CSKGQSYGYTF. In nucleotides, the CDR3 is TGCAGTAAAGGACAGAGCTATGGCTACACCTTC.

This clone was detected only a few times. This chain connects TRBV25-1 to TRBJ2-5, with 10 bases lining up with TRBD2. J lost 5 bases, V lost 3 bases, and 3 bases had no gene match. Germline CDR1 reads MGHDK; CDR2 reads SYGVNS. The CDR3 sequence is 14 residues long. DNA for the CDR3: TGTGCCAGCAGTGAGCCTAGCGGGGGTGAGACCCAGTACTTC. Protein: CASSEPSGGETQYF.